These 20 T cell receptor beta chains share one sample of origin, sequenced in a study of STAT5B mutations in CD4+ large granular lymphocyte leukemia. Sequencing was performed with immunoSEQ multiplex PCR; in TCRdb, only in-frame clones are kept and a portion is missing. The sample holds 25,000 to 35,000 clones, around 71% seen once. The specimen sequenced was CD4+ T cells from blood buffy coats. Every receptor here comes from a human donor in good health.

This chain uses TRBV30 with TRBJ2-7, with a possible D match to TRBD2 (6 bases). The germline V and J ends were trimmed by 8 bases and 3 bases, with 17 bases remaining between them. CDR3 length: 13 amino acids. CDR1 is GTSNPN, CDR2 SVGIG, per germline (reference sequence). CDR3 in amino acids: CAAERVGLYEQYF. CDR3 DNA: TGTGCCGCCGAACGTGTGGGACTCTACGAGCAGTACTTC.

In this sample, this clone turned up a few times. This chain joins TRBV6-5 and TRBJ1-1; tentatively, D is TRBD1 (6 bases). CDR1 and CDR2 (germline): MNHEY, SVGAGI. Trimming pared 7 bases from V and 4 bases from J, leaving 16 bases between. This CDR3 comprises 14 residues. CDR3 loop: CASIVFEGGTEAFF. The CDR3 DNA reads TGTGCCAGCATCGTATTTGAGGGGGGCACTGAAGCTTTCTTT.

This clone was observed once. The chain is built from TRBV5-5 and TRBJ2-7; 7 bases fit TRBD1. Trimming cost V 3 bases and J 3 bases; bases outside gene matches: 6. This CDR3 has 14 amino acids. Germline loops: CDR1 SGHKS, CDR2 YYEKEE (reference sequence). The CDR3 sequence: CASSSGQRNYEQYF. CDR3 bases: TGTGCCAGCAGCTCGGGACAGAGAAACTACGAGCAGTACTTC.

The V gene is TRBV2, the J gene TRBJ2-7, with a possible D match to TRBD2 (5 bases). Per germline, CDR1 SNHLY and CDR2 FYNNEI. CDR3 length equals 12 residues. V lost 6 bases to trimming and J lost 2 bases, with 8 bases between them. The CDR3, as DNA: TGTGCCAGCAGGCAGAGGGCCTACGAGCAGTACTTC. It yields the protein CASRQRAYEQYF.

This rearrangement joins TRBV4-1 to TRBJ2-1; 11 positions match TRBD2. The ends lost 2 bases at V and 2 bases at J; junction bases unmatched: 2. Per germline, CDR1 MGHRA and CDR2 YSYEKL. The CDR3 contains 16 residues. The chain's CDR3 is CASSQFSGGAYNEQFF. CDR3 nucleotides: TGCGCCAGCAGCCAATTTAGCGGGGGGGCCTACAATGAGCAGTTCTTC.

In this sample, this clone turned up once. The V call is TRBV10-3, the J call TRBJ1-2, with 8 nucleotides matching TRBD1. Trimming took 6 bases from V and 6 from J; bases not matched to a gene: 6. The germline CDR1 and CDR2 sequences are ENHRY and SYGVKD. The CDR3 loop spans 13 amino acids. The CDR3 protein is CAIRQGAGDGYTF. The DNA for the CDR3 is TGTGCCATCAGGCAGGGGGCTGGGGATGGCTACACCTTC.

This clone has a handful of counts. This chain joins TRBV6-5 and TRBJ1-2; D possibly corresponds to TRBD1 (6 bases). V was pared by 6 bases and J by 6 bases, with 14 bases between. This CDR3 region has 13 residues. CDR1 and CDR2 (germline): MNHEY, SVGAGI. The CDR3 bases are TGTGCCAGCAGCCCTACAGGGAGGGATGGCTACACCTTC. It is translated as CASSPTGRDGYTF.

There are a few counts of this clone. CDR3 coding DNA: TGTGCTAGTGGTTTCTTTGGCGGGAATCAGCCCCAGCATTTT. Its translation is CASGFFGGNQPQHF. The chain combines TRBV12-5 with TRBJ1-5; unclear D gene. The CDR3 totals 14 residues. Germline-derived CDR1 and CDR2 are LGHNT and FRNRAP. The ends were cut back, 3 bases at V and 4 bases at J, with 10 bases in the middle. Variable domain in full (rest from reference TRBV12-5 and TRBJ1-5): DARVTQTPRHKVTEMGQEVTMRCQPILGHNTVFWYRQTMMQGLELLAYFRNRAPLDDSGMPKDRFSAEMPDATLATLKIQPSEPRDSAVYFCASGFFGGNQPQHFGDGTRLSIL.

The gene calls are TRBV2 and TRBJ2-5; maybe TRBD1 (6 bases). The V and J ends lost 6 bases and 2 bases respectively, with 19 bases between them. The germline V gene has CDR1 SNHLY and CDR2 FYNNEI. This CDR3 comprises 16 residues. CDR3 in amino acids: CASSTQIAGQQETQYF. As DNA, the CDR3 is TGTGCCAGCAGCACCCAAATTGCTGGACAGCAAGAGACCCAGTACTTC.

The gene calls are TRBV18 and TRBJ2-7, with 8 bases that match TRBD1. This CDR3 has 15 amino acids. J lost 0 bases, V lost 5 bases, and 6 bases had no gene match. Germline V gene data show CDR1 as KGHSH and CDR2 as LQKENI. The CDR3 DNA reads as TGTGCCAGCTCATTAACGGGACAGGCCTCCTACGAGCAGTACTTC. Encoded protein: CASSLTGQASYEQYF.

The gene calls are TRBV5-4 and TRBJ2-7; TRBD1 aligns across 7 bases. The ends lost 6 bases at V and 2 bases at J; junction bases unmatched: 11. This CDR3 is 15 amino acids long. Germline V lookup: CDR1 SGHNT, CDR2 YYREEE (reference sequence). CDR3 bases: TGTGCCAGCATCTCACAGGGGACAAACGCCTACGAGCAGTACTTC. It is translated as CASISQGTNAYEQYF.

J is TRBJ1-1 and V is TRBV28; TRBD1 matches at 9 bases. V shed 2 bases and J 5 bases; nucleotides not matched to a gene: 6. The CDR3 runs to 15 residues. CDR1 MDHEN and CDR2 SYDVKM come from the germline V gene. The CDR3 nucleotides are TGTGCCAGCAGTTTAAACAGGGGGCTGGATACTGAAGCTTTCTTT. Amino acid sequence: CASSLNRGLDTEAFF.

The J gene is TRBJ2-5, the V gene TRBV6-1; TRBD1 is a possible D gene (6 bases). The J call is uncertain, as TRBJ2-7 better fits the DNA end. The germline V gene has CDR1 MNHNS and CDR2 SASEGT. The CDR3 contains 14 residues. CDR3 region: CASTKGQGIDEQYF. The CDR3 nucleotides read TGTGCCAGCACTAAAGGTCAGGGGATCGACGAGCAGTACTTC.

The chain carries TRBV28 and TRBJ2-5; D remains ambiguous. The CDR3 is 11 residues long. Trimming stripped 7 bases from V and 1 base from J, with 4 bases between. Looked up from germline, CDR1 is MDHEN and CDR2 is SYDVKM. The CDR3 DNA is TGTGCCAGCACAACCCAAGAGACCCAGTACTTC. This translates into CASTTQETQYF.

This clone showed up just once. The rearrangement links TRBV21-1 to TRBJ2-7; TRBD2, as called in the table, went unchecked against the DNA. TRBV21-1 is a known pseudogene. CDR3 size: 16 residues. CDR3 DNA: TGTGCCAGCAGCAAAGTACGAGGACTGATAGTATACGAGCAGTACTTC. Encoded protein: CASSKVRGLIVYEQYF.

J is TRBJ1-1 and V is TRBV28; no clear D. The V and J ends lost 7 bases and 1 base respectively, with 7 bases between them. Germline V gives CDR1 MDHEN, CDR2 SYDVKM. The CDR3 contains 12 residues. CDR3 region: CASTTTNTEAFF. The CDR3 region has the DNA TGTGCCAGCACAACCACGAACACTGAAGCTTTCTTT.

The chain is built from TRBV7-9 and TRBJ1-1; D ambiguous. CDR1 is SEHNR and CDR2 is FQNEAQ in the germline V gene (reference sequence). The CDR3 spans 12 residues. V was shortened by 6 bases and J by 5 bases, with 10 bases between the two germline ends. The CDR3 nucleotides are TGTGCCAGCAGTACGGTGGGGACTGAAGCTTTCTTT. Its protein is CASSTVGTEAFF. Full variable domain (outside the CDR3, taken from reference TRBV7-9 and TRBJ1-1): DTGVSQNPRHKITKRGQNVTFRCDPISEHNRLYWYRQTLGQGPEFLTYFQNEAQLEKSRLLSDRFSAERPKGSFSTLEIQRTEQGDSAMYLCASSTVGTEAFFGQGTRLTVV.

The chain links TRBV19 to TRBJ2-7, with D possibly matching TRBD1 (6 bases). V lost 4 bases, J lost 2 bases, and 9 bases lay in between. Germline V gives CDR1 LNHDA, CDR2 SQIVND (reference sequence). The CDR3 is 13 residues long. This CDR3 is CASSRTAAYEQYF. In DNA form, the CDR3 reads TGTGCCAGTAGTAGGACAGCAGCCTACGAGCAGTACTTC.

This chain joins TRBV5-4 and TRBJ2-7, with D perhaps TRBD1 (6 bases). This CDR3 has 16 amino acids. V was shortened by 0 bases and J by 5 bases, with 18 bases between the two germline ends. CDR1 is SGHNT, CDR2 YYREEE, per germline (reference sequence). The CDR3: CASSLASLQGSNEQYF. The CDR3, as DNA: TGTGCCAGCAGCTTGGCCTCCCTACAGGGTAGCAACGAGCAGTACTTC.

This clone was detected only a few times. The chain uses TRBV5-4 and TRBJ2-7; maybe TRBD2 (5 bases). Trimming stripped 0 bases from V and 0 bases from J, with 10 bases between. CDR3 length: 15 amino acids. In germline, CDR1 is SGHNT, CDR2 YYREEE (reference sequence). The chain's CDR3 is CASSLAGIGSYEQYF. CDR3 DNA: TGTGCCAGCAGCTTGGCGGGGATTGGCTCCTACGAGCAGTACTTC. Using reference TRBV5-4 and TRBJ2-7 for the parts outside the CDR3, the full variable domain is ETGVTQSPTHLIKTRGQQVTLRCSSQSGHNTVSWYQQALGQGPQFIFQYYREEENGRGNFPPRFSGLQFPNYSSELNVNALELDDSALYLCASSLAGIGSYEQYFGPGTRLTVT.